This TCR beta chain was documented in a study of control samples from healthy donors and cancer patients (dated by TCRdb to about 2020). The library was produced with the immunoSEQ multiplex PCR assay. This is the immuneACCESS table as TCRdb keeps it, with only in-frame sequences that have V and J called. A part of the clones is gone; compared with another copy, unresolved V genes explain less than half, and the rest is unexplained. Present in this sample are 150,000 to 200,000 clones, approximately 90% of which were seen just once. The ten largest account for 0.68% of the sample. Taken from cysteine to phenylalanine, the CDR3 has 12 residues. Of the read, only the CDR3 DNA is kept; its 36 bases are in frame from base 1. The trim is 4 bases for V and 4 bases for J, with a gap of 8 bases between the germline ends. Comments on this clone: This receptor's antigen is unknown. One base away there is no much larger clone; base qualities are not given.

The chain is encoded by TRBV12-3 or TRBV12-4 joined to TRBJ2-7; no D segment can be confidently identified. Sequencing used blood. The receptor was derived from a woman aged 25 to 39 in good health. The CDR3: CASSSPLYEQYF. The nucleotide sequence is given as TGTGCCAGCAGTTCCCCCCTATACGAGCAGTACTTC.